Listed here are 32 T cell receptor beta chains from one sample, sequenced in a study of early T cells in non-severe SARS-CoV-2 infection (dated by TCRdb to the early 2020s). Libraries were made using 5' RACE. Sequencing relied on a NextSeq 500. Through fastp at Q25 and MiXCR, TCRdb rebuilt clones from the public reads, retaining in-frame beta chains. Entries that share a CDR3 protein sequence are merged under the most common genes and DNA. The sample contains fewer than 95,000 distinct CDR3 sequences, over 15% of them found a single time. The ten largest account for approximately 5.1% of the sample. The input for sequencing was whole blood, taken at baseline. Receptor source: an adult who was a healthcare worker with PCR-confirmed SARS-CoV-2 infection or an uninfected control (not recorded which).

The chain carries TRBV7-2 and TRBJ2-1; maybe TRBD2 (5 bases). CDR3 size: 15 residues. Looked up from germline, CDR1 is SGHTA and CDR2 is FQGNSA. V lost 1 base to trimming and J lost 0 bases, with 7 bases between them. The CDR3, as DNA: TGTGCCAGCAGCTTAGGACTAACCTCCTACAATGAGCAGTTCTTC. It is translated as CASSLGLTSYNEQFF.

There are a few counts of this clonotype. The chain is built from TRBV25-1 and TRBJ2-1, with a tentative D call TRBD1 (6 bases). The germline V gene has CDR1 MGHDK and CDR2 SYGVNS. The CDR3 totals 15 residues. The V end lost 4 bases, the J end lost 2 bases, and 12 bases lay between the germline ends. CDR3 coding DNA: TGTGCCAGCAGTGTAGGACAGACGACCTACAATGAGCAGTTCTTC. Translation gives CASSVGQTTYNEQFF.

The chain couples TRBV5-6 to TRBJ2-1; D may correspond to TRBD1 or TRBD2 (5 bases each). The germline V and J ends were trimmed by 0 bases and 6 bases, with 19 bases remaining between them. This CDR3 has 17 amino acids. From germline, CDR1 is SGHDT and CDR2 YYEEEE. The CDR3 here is CASSLGTLGVPGNEQFF. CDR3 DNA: TGTGCCAGCAGCTTGGGCACATTGGGGGTCCCGGGCAATGAGCAGTTCTTC.

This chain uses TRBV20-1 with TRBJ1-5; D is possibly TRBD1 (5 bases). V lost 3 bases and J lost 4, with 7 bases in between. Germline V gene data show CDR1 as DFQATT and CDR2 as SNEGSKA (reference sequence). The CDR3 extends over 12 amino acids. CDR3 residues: CSASQGNQPQHF. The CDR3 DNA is TGCAGTGCTAGCCAGGGAAATCAGCCCCAGCATTTT.

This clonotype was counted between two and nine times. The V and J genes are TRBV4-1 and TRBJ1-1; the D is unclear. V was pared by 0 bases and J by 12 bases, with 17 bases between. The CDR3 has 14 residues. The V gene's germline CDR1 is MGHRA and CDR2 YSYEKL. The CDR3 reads CASSQESRSVITFF. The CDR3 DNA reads TGCGCCAGCAGCCAAGAATCGAGGTCCGTTATAACTTTCTTT.

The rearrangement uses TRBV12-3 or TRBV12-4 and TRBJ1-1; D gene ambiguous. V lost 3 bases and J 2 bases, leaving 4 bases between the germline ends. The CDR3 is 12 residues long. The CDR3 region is CASSFFNTEAFF. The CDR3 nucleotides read TGTGCCAGCAGTTTCTTCAACACTGAAGCTTTCTTT.

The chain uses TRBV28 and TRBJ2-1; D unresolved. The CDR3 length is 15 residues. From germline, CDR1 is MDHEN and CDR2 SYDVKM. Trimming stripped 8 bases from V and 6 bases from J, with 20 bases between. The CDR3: CASAPWSSQGNEQFF. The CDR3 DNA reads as TGTGCCAGCGCCCCGTGGTCCAGTCAAGGCAATGAGCAGTTCTTC.

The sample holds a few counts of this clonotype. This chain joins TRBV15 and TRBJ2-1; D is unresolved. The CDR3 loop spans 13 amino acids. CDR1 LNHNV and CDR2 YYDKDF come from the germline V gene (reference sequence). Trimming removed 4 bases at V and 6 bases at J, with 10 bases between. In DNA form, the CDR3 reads TGTGCCACCAGCAAACCGGACCGCAATGAGCAGTTCTTC. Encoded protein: CATSKPDRNEQFF.

CDR3 sequence (DNA): TGCAGTGCTAGAGATCGTTTAGCCAAAAACATTCAGTACTTC. Translation: CSARDRLAKNIQYF. V gene TRBV20-1 combines with J gene TRBJ2-4; D uncertain. V lost 0 bases and J lost 0, with 6 bases in between. In germline, CDR1 is DFQATT, CDR2 SNEGSKA (reference sequence). This CDR3 region has 14 residues.

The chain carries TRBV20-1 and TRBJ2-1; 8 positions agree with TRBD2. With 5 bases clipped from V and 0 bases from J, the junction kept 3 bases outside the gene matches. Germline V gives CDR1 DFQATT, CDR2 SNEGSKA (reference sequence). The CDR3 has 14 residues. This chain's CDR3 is CSASSGSSYNEQFF. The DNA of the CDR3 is TGCAGTGCTTCGAGCGGGAGCTCCTACAATGAGCAGTTCTTC.

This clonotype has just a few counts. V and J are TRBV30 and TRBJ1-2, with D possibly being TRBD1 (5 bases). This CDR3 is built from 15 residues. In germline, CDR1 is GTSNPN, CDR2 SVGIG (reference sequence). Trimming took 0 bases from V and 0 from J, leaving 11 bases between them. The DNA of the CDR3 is TGTGCCTGGAGTGTACGGGGCAGGCCTAACTATGGCTACACCTTC. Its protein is CAWSVRGRPNYGYTF.

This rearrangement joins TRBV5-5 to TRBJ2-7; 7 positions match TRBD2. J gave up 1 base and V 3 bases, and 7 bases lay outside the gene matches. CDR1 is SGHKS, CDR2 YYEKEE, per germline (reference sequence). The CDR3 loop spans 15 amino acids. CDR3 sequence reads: CASSSTGGMSYEQYF. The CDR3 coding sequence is TGTGCCAGCAGCTCGACGGGGGGAATGTCCTACGAGCAGTACTTC.

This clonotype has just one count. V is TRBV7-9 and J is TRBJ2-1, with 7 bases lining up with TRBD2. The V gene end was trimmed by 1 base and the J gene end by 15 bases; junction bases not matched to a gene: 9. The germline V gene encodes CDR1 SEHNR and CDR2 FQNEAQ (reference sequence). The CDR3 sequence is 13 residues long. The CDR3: CASSLGSGGDMFF. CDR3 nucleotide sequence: TGTGCCAGCAGCTTAGGCTCGGGAGGAGATATGTTCTTC.

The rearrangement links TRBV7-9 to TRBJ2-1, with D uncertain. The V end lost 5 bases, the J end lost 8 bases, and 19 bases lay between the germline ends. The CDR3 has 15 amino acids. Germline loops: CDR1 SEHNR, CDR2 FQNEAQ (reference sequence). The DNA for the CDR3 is TGTGCCAGCAGCATCGCGTTTAGAAGGTTGGATGAGCAGTTCTTC. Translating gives CASSIAFRRLDEQFF.

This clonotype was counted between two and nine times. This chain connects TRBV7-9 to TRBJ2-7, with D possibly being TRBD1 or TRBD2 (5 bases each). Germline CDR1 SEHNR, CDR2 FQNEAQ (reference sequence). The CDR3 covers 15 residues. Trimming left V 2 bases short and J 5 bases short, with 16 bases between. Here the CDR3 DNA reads TGTGCCAGCAGCTTATACACCGGGGCCGCACACGAGCAGTACTTC. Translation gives CASSLYTGAAHEQYF.

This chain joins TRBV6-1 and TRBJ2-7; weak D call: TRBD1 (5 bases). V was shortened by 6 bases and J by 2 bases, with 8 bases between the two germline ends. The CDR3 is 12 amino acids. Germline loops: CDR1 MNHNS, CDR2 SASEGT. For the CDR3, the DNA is TGTGCCAGCAGGGACACAGCCTACGAGCAGTACTTC. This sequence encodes CASRDTAYEQYF.

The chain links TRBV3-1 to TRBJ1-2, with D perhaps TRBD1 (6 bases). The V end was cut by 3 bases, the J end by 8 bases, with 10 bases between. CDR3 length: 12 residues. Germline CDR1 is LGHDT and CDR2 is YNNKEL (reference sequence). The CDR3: CASSQGARGYTF. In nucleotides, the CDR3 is TGTGCCAGCAGCCAGGGGGCGAGGGGCTACACCTTC.

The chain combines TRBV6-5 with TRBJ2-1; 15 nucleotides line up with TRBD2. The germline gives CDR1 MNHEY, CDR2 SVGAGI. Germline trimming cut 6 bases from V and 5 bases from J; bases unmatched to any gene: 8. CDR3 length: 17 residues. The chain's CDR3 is CASSGLAGGKWDNEQFF. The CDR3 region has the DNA TGTGCCAGCAGCGGACTAGCGGGAGGGAAATGGGACAATGAGCAGTTCTTC.

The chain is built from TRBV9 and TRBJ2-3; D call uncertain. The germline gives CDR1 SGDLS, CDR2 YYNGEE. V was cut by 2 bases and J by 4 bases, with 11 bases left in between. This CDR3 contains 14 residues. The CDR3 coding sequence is TGTGCCAGCAGCGTGCGTATCTTCTCAGATACGCAGTATTTT. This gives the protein CASSVRIFSDTQYF.

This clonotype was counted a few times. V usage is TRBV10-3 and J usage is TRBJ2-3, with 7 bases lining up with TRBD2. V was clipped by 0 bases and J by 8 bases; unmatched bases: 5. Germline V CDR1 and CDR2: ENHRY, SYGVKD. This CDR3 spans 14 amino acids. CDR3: CAISESGRIGTQYF. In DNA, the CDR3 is TGTGCCATCAGTGAGTCCGGGAGGATTGGTACGCAGTATTTT.

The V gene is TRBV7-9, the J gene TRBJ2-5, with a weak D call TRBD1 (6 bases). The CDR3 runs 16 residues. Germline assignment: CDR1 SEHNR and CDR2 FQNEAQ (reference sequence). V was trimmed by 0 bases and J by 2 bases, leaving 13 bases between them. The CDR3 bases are TGTGCCAGCAGCTTAGCCAGGGGAGCGGCGCAAGAGACCCAGTACTTC. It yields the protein CASSLARGAAQETQYF.

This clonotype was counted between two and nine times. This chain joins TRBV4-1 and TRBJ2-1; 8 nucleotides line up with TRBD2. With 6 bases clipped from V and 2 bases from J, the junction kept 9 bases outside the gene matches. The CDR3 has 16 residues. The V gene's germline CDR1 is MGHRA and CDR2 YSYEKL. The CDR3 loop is CASSLFSGVTYNEQFF. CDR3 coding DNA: TGCGCCAGCAGTCTTTTTAGCGGGGTAACCTACAATGAGCAGTTCTTC.

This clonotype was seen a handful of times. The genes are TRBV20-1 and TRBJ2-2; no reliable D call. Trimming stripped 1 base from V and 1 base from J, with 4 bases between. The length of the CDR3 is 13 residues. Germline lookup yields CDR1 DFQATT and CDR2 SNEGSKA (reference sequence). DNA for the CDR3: TGCAGTGCTAGAGGCGGGAACACCGGGGAGCTGTTTTTT. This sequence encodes CSARGGNTGELFF.

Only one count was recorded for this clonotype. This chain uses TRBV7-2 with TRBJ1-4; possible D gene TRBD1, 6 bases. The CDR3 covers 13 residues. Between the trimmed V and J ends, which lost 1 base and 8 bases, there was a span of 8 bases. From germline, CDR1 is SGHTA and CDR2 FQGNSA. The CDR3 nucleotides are TGTGCCAGCAGCTTAGAAGGGGGGGAAAAACTGTTTTTT. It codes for CASSLEGGEKLFF.

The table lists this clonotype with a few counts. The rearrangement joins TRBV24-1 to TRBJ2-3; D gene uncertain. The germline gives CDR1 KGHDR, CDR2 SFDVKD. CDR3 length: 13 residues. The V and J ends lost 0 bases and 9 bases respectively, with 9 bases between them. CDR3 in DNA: TGTGCCACCAGTGATTTGCCTCACACGACGCAGTATTTT. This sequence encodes CATSDLPHTTQYF.

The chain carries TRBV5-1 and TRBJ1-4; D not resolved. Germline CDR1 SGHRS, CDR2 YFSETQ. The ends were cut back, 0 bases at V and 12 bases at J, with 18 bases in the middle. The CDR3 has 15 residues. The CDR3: CASSLDGSPSEELFF. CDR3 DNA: TGCGCCAGCAGCTTGGATGGGAGTCCTTCGGAGGAACTGTTTTTT.

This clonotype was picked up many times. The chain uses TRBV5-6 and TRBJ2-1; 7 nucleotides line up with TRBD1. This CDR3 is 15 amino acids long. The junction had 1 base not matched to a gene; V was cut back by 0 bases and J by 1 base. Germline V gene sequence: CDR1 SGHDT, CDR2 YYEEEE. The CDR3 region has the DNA TGTGCCAGCAGCTTGGGACAGGGTTCCTACAATGAGCAGTTCTTC. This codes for CASSLGQGSYNEQFF.

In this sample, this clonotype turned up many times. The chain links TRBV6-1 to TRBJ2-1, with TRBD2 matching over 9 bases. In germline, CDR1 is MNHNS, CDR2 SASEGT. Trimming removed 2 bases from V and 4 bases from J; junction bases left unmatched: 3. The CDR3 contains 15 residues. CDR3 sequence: CASSETSGGYNEQFF. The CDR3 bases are TGTGCCAGCAGTGAAACGAGCGGGGGGTACAATGAGCAGTTCTTC.

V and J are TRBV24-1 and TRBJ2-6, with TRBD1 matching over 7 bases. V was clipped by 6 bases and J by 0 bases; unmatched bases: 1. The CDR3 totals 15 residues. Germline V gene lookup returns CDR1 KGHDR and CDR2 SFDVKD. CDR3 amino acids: CATSPGGSGANVLTF. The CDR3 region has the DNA TGTGCCACCAGTCCAGGGGGCTCTGGGGCCAACGTCCTGACTTTC.

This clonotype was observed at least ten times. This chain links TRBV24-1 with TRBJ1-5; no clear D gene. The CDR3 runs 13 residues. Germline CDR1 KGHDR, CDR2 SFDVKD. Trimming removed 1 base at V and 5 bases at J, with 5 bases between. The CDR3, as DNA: TGTGCCACCAGTGATTTTGGGGATCAGCCCCAGCATTTT. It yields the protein CATSDFGDQPQHF.

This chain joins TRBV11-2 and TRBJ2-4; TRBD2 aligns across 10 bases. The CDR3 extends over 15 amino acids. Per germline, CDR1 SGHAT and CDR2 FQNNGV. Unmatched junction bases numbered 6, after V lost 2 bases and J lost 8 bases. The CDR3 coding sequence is TGTGCCAGCAGCTTATGGGGGACTAGCGAGGACATTCAGTACTTC. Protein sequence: CASSLWGTSEDIQYF.

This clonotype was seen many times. The CDR3 DNA reads TGTGCCAGCACGGCCTCCGACTCTGGGGCCAACGTCCTGACTTTC. Protein product: CASTASDSGANVLTF. This sequence joins TRBV6-2 or TRBV6-3 and TRBJ2-6; D remains unclear. Germline CDR1 and CDR2: MNHEY and SVGEGT. Between the trimmed V and J ends, which lost 7 bases and 0 bases, there was a span of 10 bases. The length of the CDR3 is 15 residues.